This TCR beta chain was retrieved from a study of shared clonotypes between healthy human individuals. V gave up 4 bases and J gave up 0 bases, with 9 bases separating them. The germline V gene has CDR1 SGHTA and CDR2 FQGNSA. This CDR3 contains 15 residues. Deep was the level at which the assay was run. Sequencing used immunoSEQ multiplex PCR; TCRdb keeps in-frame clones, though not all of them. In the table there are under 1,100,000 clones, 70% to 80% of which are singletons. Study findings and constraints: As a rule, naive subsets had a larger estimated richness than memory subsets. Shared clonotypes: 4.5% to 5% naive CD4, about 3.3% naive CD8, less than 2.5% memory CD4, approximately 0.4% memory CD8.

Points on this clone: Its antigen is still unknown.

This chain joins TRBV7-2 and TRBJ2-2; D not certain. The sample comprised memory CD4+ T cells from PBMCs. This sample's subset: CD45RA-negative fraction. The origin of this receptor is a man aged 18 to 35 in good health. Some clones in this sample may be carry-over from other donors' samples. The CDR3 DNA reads TGTGCCAGCAGCTCAACGGCCACGAACACCGGGGAGCTGTTTTTT. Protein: CASSSTATNTGELFF.